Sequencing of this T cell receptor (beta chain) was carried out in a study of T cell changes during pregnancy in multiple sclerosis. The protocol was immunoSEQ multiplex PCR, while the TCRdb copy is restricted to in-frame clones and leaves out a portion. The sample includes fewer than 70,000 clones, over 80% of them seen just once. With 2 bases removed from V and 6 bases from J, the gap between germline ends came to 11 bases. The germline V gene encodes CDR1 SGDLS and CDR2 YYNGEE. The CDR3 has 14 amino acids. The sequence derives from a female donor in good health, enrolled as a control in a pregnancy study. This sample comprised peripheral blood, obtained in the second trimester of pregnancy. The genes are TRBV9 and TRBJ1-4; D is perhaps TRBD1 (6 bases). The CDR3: CASSVGGLDEKLFF. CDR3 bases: TGTGCCAGCAGCGTGGGGGGGCTGGATGAAAAACTGTTTTTT.